The entry below gives a single T cell receptor beta chain sequence along with its context. This sample was included in a study of T cell changes during pregnancy in multiple sclerosis. Method: immunoSEQ multiplex PCR; TCRdb's copy keeps in-frame clones and lacks some. The data contain more than 70,000 clones, roughly 92% of them singletons. The CDR3 sequence is 16 residues long. The V segment lost 5 bases and the J segment 0 bases; nucleotides outside the gene matches: 8. CDR1 is SGHDT and CDR2 is YYEEEE in the germline V gene. This chain connects TRBV5-6 to TRBJ2-3; 8 nucleotides align to TRBD1. The starting material was peripheral blood, obtained before pregnancy. This clonotype originated in a female donor with multiple sclerosis, enrolled in a pregnancy study. The CDR3 DNA reads TGTGCCAGCAGTCGACAGGGGTTGGATAGCACAGATACGCAGTATTTT. Residues: CASSRQGLDSTDTQYF.